This record looks at one T cell receptor (beta chain) sequence and its context. Its antigen is not identified. The assay was immunoSEQ multiplex PCR, and TCRdb's table has in-frame clones only and misses some. The table lists roughly 97,000 clones, about 89% of them singletons. V was cut by 7 bases and J by 4 bases, with 17 bases left in between. The CDR3 is made up of 15 amino acids. CDR1 is MDHEN, CDR2 SYDVKM, per germline. The record originates from a study of T cell responses to AZD1222 COVID-19 vaccine. Study results and caveats: After the peak T cell response, and only then, were repertoires sampled.

This clonotype was obtained from an adult who received the MenACWY meningococcal vaccine as a control. The rearrangement links TRBV28 to TRBJ1-3; no reliable D call. Sequenced material: peripheral blood, taken 28 days after the second dose of the MenACWY control vaccine. The CDR3 protein is CASTRPVNSGNTIYF. The CDR3 DNA sequence: TGTGCCAGCACCCGGCCGGTTAACTCAGGAAACACCATATATTTT.